The 25 T cell receptor delta chains below were found in one sample sequenced in a study of gamma delta lymphoproliferative disorders and STAT genes. The receptor sequences were amplified from genomic DNA of peripheral blood mononuclear cells. TCRdb repeated clone calling on the multiplex PCR reads with CATT. The sample has around 770 delta-chain clones, under 3% seen once. The sequenced material came from blood. These receptors all come from a human donor in good health.

To note about this clone: The protein that TCRdb holds for this DNA derives from a much larger clone and differs from the translated DNA at residue 13, which likely indicates a read error; the protein shown here is translated from the DNA. Written as DNA, the CDR3 is TGTGCCTGTGACTTTATACTGGGGGATACTAGCTACAGCGATAAACTCATCTTT. Protein: CACDFILGDTSYSDKLIF. The chain employs TRDV2 and TRDJ1; 12 bases are a match to TRDD3. The CDR3 spans 18 residues. CDR1 and CDR2 from the germline V gene are GEAIGNYY and EKD. Trimming cost V 3 bases and J 4 bases; bases outside gene matches: 14.

About this clone itself: Translating this DNA gives a protein that differs at residue 8 from the TCRdb one, which belongs to a much larger clone; a read error is likely, and the protein shown is this translation. This chain links TRDV1 with TRDJ1; 10 bases line up with TRDD3. CDR3 length: 21 amino acids. The germline gives CDR1 TSWWSYY, CDR2 QGS. V shed 3 bases, J shed 0 bases, and the junction held 19 bases outside the gene matches. DNA of the CDR3: TGTGCTCTTGGGGATCCCCCTCCGGCATGGGGGATACTCAGGTACACCGATAAACTCATCTTT. Translation gives CALGDPPPAWGILRYTDKLIF.

This clone is labeled medium-sized (0.01 to 0.1%). It is likely a read error: a sequence one base away is far more abundant. CDR3 loop: CACGTLGDIYDKLIF. CDR3 nucleotide sequence: TGTGCCTGTGGCACCTTGGGGGATATATACGATAAACTCATCTTT. The genes are TRDV2 and TRDJ1; 9 positions agree with TRDD3. Germline V gene lookup returns CDR1 GEAIGNYY and CDR2 EKD. The CDR3 has 15 residues.

A few counts support this clone. The protein TCRdb lists belongs to a much larger clone and differs from this DNA's translation at residue 10, which points to a read error; the protein shown is made from the DNA. J is TRDJ1 and V is TRDV2, with TRDD3 identical over 10 bases. Germline CDR1 is GEAIGNYY and CDR2 is EKD. Trimming at V came to 3 bases and at J to 0 bases, leaving 12 bases not matched to a gene. This CDR3 region has 18 residues. CDR3 sequence reads: CACDFILGDASYTDKLIF. CDR3 sequence (DNA): TGTGCCTGTGACTTTATACTGGGGGATGCTAGCTACACCGATAAACTCATCTTT.

This clone is medium-sized (0.01 to 0.1%) in the sample. Only one base separates this from a far larger clonotype, so it likely reflects a read error. Within the sample, other DNA sequences also encode this same CDR3. The rearrangement uses TRDV2 and TRDJ1, with 12 bases fitting TRDD3. Germline V gene lookup returns CDR1 GEAIGNYY and CDR2 EKD. The trim removed 7 bases at V and 0 bases at J, leaving 14 bases unmatched. This CDR3 is 18 amino acids long. As DNA, the CDR3 is TGTGCCTGCGACTTTATACTGGGGGATACTAGCTACACCGATAAACTCATCTTT. Its protein product is CACDFILGDTSYTDKLIF.

This clone was counted between two and nine times. With only one base between it and a far larger clone, this is likely a read error. The sample has other DNA sequences that encode this CDR3 too. The CDR3 DNA reads TGTGCTCTTGGGGAACCGAAGCGGTTCCTGACCCATCTGGGAGACCAGGCGTACACCGATAAACTCATCTTT. Its translation is CALGEPKRFLTHLGDQAYTDKLIF. The chain couples TRDV1 to TRDJ1, with D perhaps TRDD2 or TRDD3 (5 bases each). The V end lost 1 base, the J end lost 0 bases, and 36 bases lay between the germline ends. Germline assignment: CDR1 TSWWSYY and CDR2 QGS. The CDR3 covers 24 residues.

This clone is labeled as hyperexpanded. This specimen includes other DNA sequences encoding the same CDR3. The J gene is TRDJ1, the V gene TRDV1; 8 nucleotides align to TRDD3. Losses at the gene ends were 1 base for V and 0 bases for J; bases not matched to a gene: 28. The CDR3 totals 24 residues. Germline CDR1 TSWWSYY, CDR2 QGS. The CDR3 coding sequence is TGTGCTCTTGGGGAACCGAAGCGGTTCCTGACCCATCTGGGGGACCAGGCGTACACCGATAAACTCATCTTT. This translates into CALGEPKRFLTHLGDQAYTDKLIF.

Concerning this clone: A read error likely explains why the TCRdb protein, taken from a much larger clone, differs from this DNA's translation at residue 3; the protein shown is translated from the DNA. The chain links TRDV2 to TRDJ3, with TRDD3 matching 9 bases. CDR3 length: 19 amino acids. Unmatched junction bases numbered 14, after V lost 9 bases and J lost 0 bases. From germline, CDR1 is GEAIGNYY and CDR2 EKD. The DNA for the CDR3 is TGTGCCCGTTCTTTACTGGGGGACGAAAGCTCCTGGGACACCCGACAGATGTTTTTC. It is translated as CARSLLGDESSWDTRQMFF.

As to this clone: This likely traces to a read error, being one base from a far larger clone. This specimen includes other DNA sequences encoding the same CDR3. The chain combines TRDV1 with TRDJ1, with TRDD3 as a possible D gene (6 bases). Trimming took off 0 bases at V and 0 bases at J, with 35 bases between the two ends. Germline loops: CDR1 TSWWSYY, CDR2 QGS. The CDR3 is made up of 24 amino acids. CDR3 DNA: TGTGCTCTTGGGGAACTGAGGTTCCTCTACTTTGGAGTACTGGGAGACCAGCACACCGATAAACTCATCTTT. Translated, it gives CALGELRFLYFGVLGDQHTDKLIF.

In its sample, this clone was seen a few times. The protein given by TCRdb reflects a much larger clone and differs at residue 5 from this DNA's translation, likely from a read error; the protein shown is the DNA's translation. CDR3: CACDIAGGRLGDQTDKLIF. In nucleotides, the CDR3 is TGTGCCTGTGACATCGCAGGAGGGAGACTGGGGGACCAGACCGATAAACTCATCTTT. This chain uses TRDV2 with TRDJ1, with 9 bases matching TRDD3. V gave up 2 bases and J gave up 2 bases; unmatched junction bases: 17. The germline CDR1 and CDR2 sequences are GEAIGNYY and EKD. The CDR3 runs 19 residues.

Comments on this clone: The protein recorded in TCRdb matches a much larger clone and deviates from this DNA's translation at residue 5, suggesting a read error; the protein here is obtained by translating the DNA. The chain couples TRDV2 to TRDJ1, with 12 bases matching TRDD3. Germline V lookup: CDR1 GEAIGNYY, CDR2 EKD. Trimming cost V 3 bases and J 0 bases; bases outside gene matches: 10. CDR3 size: 18 residues. In nucleotides, the CDR3 is TGTGCCTGTGACGTTATACTGGGGGATACTAGCTACACCGATAAACTCATCTTT. It translates to CACDVILGDTSYTDKLIF.

A few counts support this clone. A far more abundant clone sits one base away, making this likely a read error. Other DNA sequences of this sample code for an identical CDR3. This chain links TRDV2 with TRDJ1, with TRDD3 matching 9 bases. Germline CDR1 GEAIGNYY, CDR2 EKD. V lost 0 bases and J lost 2; bases outside the gene matches: 15. This CDR3 contains 19 residues. The CDR3 DNA reads TGTGCCTGTGACACCGCAGGAGGGAGACTGGGGGACCAAACCGATAAACTCATCTTT. It specifies CACDTAGGRLGDQTDKLIF.

This clone was seen once. No V gene was called, and the J gene is TRDJ1. The CDR3 runs to 10 residues. This chain's CDR3 is CASPADKLIF. The CDR3 nucleotides read TGTGCCTCCCCCGCCGATAAACTCATCTTT.

This clone was counted only a few times. TCRdb lists the protein of a much larger clone for this DNA, which differs at residue 4, so this is likely a read error; the protein given here is translated from the DNA itself. The sample carries other DNA sequences with the same CDR3. The V call is TRDV2, the J call TRDJ3, with TRDD3 identical over 8 bases. The germline V gene encodes CDR1 GEAIGNYY and CDR2 EKD. CDR3 length equals 18 residues. The trim removed 1 base at V and 0 bases at J, leaving 4 bases unmatched. CDR3 sequence reads: CACDTLGGSSWDTRQMFF. CDR3 nucleotides: TGTGCCTGTGACACACTGGGGGGAAGCTCCTGGGACACCCGACAGATGTTTTTC.

This chain connects TRDV1 to TRDJ1, with D possibly matching TRDD3 (10 bases). Deletions cut 5 bases from V and 0 bases from J, with 22 bases between. CDR1 and CDR2 (germline): TSWWSYY, QGS. This CDR3 is 18 amino acids long. The CDR3: CALGPFLPTGGYTDKLIF. The DNA of the CDR3 is TGTGCTCTTGGGCCCTTCCTTCCTACTGGGGGATACACCGATAAACTCATCTTT.

This clone was observed a handful of times. The protein held in TCRdb is that of a much larger clone and does not match this DNA's translation at residue 7, likely because of a read error; the protein shown is translated from the DNA. The chain has TRDV2 and TRDJ3, with D perhaps matching TRDD3 (6 bases). CDR3 length equals 19 residues. Trimming removed 1 base from V and 1 base from J, with 16 bases in between. Germline CDR1 is GEAIGNYY and CDR2 is EKD. The CDR3 loop reads CACDTLRDKESWDTRQMFF. CDR3 DNA sequence: TGTGCCTGTGACACTCTGAGGGATAAGGAGTCCTGGGACACCCGACAGATGTTTTTC.

With respect to this clone: TCRdb's listed protein matches a much larger clone and diverges from this DNA's translation at residue 16, likely through a read error; the protein shown comes from the DNA. The chain has TRDV2 and TRDJ1, with TRDD2 matching over 9 bases. The germline CDR1 and CDR2 sequences are GEAIGNYY and EKD. CDR3 length: 18 amino acids. Here the CDR3 DNA reads TGTGCCTGTGTTCTAGTCTCCTTCCTACCCACCGACACCGATAAACCCATCTTT. It is translated as CACVLVSFLPTDTDKPIF.

A word on this clone: TCRdb assigns this DNA the protein of a much larger clone, which departs from its translation at residue 14; this likely reflects a read error, and the protein shown comes from translating the DNA. The CDR3 bases are TGTGCTCTTGGGGAACCGAAGCGGTTCCTGACCCATCTGAGGGACCAGGCGTACACCGATAAACTCATCTTT. Its protein is CALGEPKRFLTHLRDQAYTDKLIF. The chain links TRDV1 to TRDJ1, with D perhaps TRDD2 (5 bases). The V gene's germline CDR1 is TSWWSYY and CDR2 QGS. CDR3 length: 24 amino acids. The germline V and J ends were trimmed by 1 base and 0 bases, with 36 bases remaining between them.

Concerning this clone itself: For this DNA, TCRdb reports the protein of a much larger clone, which diverges at residue 8, most likely from a read error; the protein presented here is translated directly from the DNA. This chain links TRDV2 with TRDJ1; TRDD2 is a possible D gene (6 bases). V lost 5 bases and J 0 bases, leaving 24 bases between the germline ends. Germline values: CDR1 GEAIGNYY, CDR2 EKD. This CDR3 has 18 amino acids. The CDR3 nucleotides are TGTGCCTGTGTTCTAGTCTCCGTCCTACCCACCGACACCGATAAACTCATCTTT. The encoded protein is CACVLVSVLPTDTDKLIF.

At least ten counts were recorded for this clone. This sequence is one base from a far larger clone and is likely a read error. This CDR3 is also generated by other DNA sequences in the sample. The chain uses TRDV1 and TRDJ1; 8 bases align to TRDD3. Germline CDR1 TSWWSYY, CDR2 QGS. The J segment lost 0 bases and the V segment lost 1 base, leaving 28 bases of the junction unmatched. The CDR3 spans 24 residues. Written as DNA, the CDR3 is TGTGCTCTTGGGGAACCGAAGCGGTTCCTGACCCACCTGGGGGACCAGGCGTACACCGATAAACTCATCTTT. Its protein is CALGEPKRFLTHLGDQAYTDKLIF.

Comment on this clone: The amino acid sequence in TCRdb belongs to a much larger clone and departs from this DNA's translation at residue 11, likely a sequencing read error; the sequence shown is translated from the DNA. The V call is TRDV2, the J call TRDJ1; tentatively, D is TRDD3 (5 bases). V was cut by 0 bases and J by 2 bases, with 24 bases left in between. The CDR3 extends over 19 amino acids. Germline CDR1 and CDR2: GEAIGNYY and EKD. Here the CDR3 reads CACDTAGGRLEDQTDKLIF. The CDR3 DNA reads as TGTGCCTGTGACACCGCAGGAGGGAGACTGGAGGACCAGACCGATAAACTCATCTTT.

By share, this clone ranks as hyperexpanded. Other DNA variants within this sample encode the same CDR3. The V call is TRDV2, the J call TRDJ2; D unresolved. Germline CDR1 reads GEAIGNYY; CDR2 reads EKD. V dropped 0 bases and J dropped 3 bases, with 4 bases sitting between them. The CDR3 runs to 13 residues. CDR3 in amino acids: CACDTGVTAQLFF. Written as DNA, the CDR3 is TGTGCCTGTGACACCGGAGTGACAGCACAACTCTTCTTT.

As concerns this clone: TCRdb has a much larger clone's protein, which differs at residue 12 from the translation of this DNA, likely because of a read error; what is shown is the protein translated from the DNA. The V and J genes are TRDV2 and TRDJ3, with 9 bases aligning to TRDD3. Per the germline V gene, CDR1 is GEAIGNYY and CDR2 is EKD. This CDR3 contains 21 residues. Losses at the gene ends were 3 bases for V and 0 bases for J; bases not matched to a gene: 14. The CDR3 region has the DNA TGTGCCTGTGACTCTTCGGATACTGGGGGAACGAACTCCTGGGACACCCGACAGATGTTTTTC. It yields the protein CACDSSDTGGTNSWDTRQMFF.

Judged by abundance, this clone is hyperexpanded. The same CDR3 also results from other DNA sequences found in this sample. The rearrangement uses TRDV2 and TRDJ1; D is perhaps TRDD3 (6 bases). The CDR3 extends over 15 amino acids. Trimming left V 1 base short and J 0 bases short, with 11 bases between. The V gene's germline CDR1 is GEAIGNYY and CDR2 EKD. CDR3 bases: TGTGCCTGTGACACTGTGGGGGCCGACACCGATAAACTCATCTTT. Amino acids: CACDTVGADTDKLIF.

This clone has a handful of counts. The protein that TCRdb holds for this DNA derives from a much larger clone and differs from the translated DNA at residue 14, which likely indicates a read error; the protein shown here is translated from the DNA. J is TRDJ3 and V is TRDV2; 8 bases fit TRDD3. The CDR3 totals 18 residues. The germline V gene has CDR1 GEAIGNYY and CDR2 EKD. The CDR3 nucleotides are TGTGCCTGTGTCACACTGGGGGGAAGCTCCTGGGACACCCAACAGATGTTTTTC. Translation gives CACVTLGGSSWDTQQMFF.